These 12 T cell receptor beta chains were all obtained from the same sample, sequenced in a study of T cells in Graves' hyperthyroidism and ophthalmopathy. TCR beta CDR3 regions were amplified from RNA transcripts. RT-PCR in the first round (using the HTBI primer set) targeted the TCR CDR3. TCRdb called the multiplex PCR reads again in MiXCR, with one record for every CDR3 protein. The sample contains about 410,000 distinct CDR3 sequences, approximately 15% of which appear only once. Material: blood. These receptors all come from a woman in her twenties or thirties with Graves' ophthalmopathy.

The table lists this clonotype with many counts. The CDR3, as DNA: TGCGCCAGCAGCTTCGACAGGCCACTAGAGACCCAGTACTTC. As protein: CASSFDRPLETQYF. J is TRBJ2-5 and V is TRBV5-1; the D gene is possibly TRBD1 (6 bases). CDR3 length equals 14 residues. Germline V gene data show CDR1 as SGHRS and CDR2 as YFSETQ. V was cut by 2 bases and J by 4 bases, with 12 bases left in between.

This clonotype was picked up many times. The chain uses TRBV5-1 and TRBJ1-1, with D perhaps matching TRBD1 (6 bases). V was cut by 1 base and J by 0 bases, with 10 bases left in between. The CDR3 covers 15 residues. CDR1 and CDR2 from the germline V gene are SGHRS and YFSETQ. CDR3 region: CASSLTDSMNTEAFF. In nucleotides, the CDR3 is TGCGCCAGCAGCTTGACGGACAGTATGAACACTGAAGCTTTCTTT.

About this clonotype: This may stem from a read error, because a much larger clone lies one nucleotide away. The V and J genes are TRBV6-2 or TRBV6-3 and TRBJ2-1, with TRBD2 as a possible D gene (6 bases). The CDR3 contains 15 residues. CDR1 and CDR2 (germline): MNHEY, SVGEGT. The CDR3 DNA follows: TGTGTCAGCAGTCTTTGGAGGGGTCTATACAATGAGCAGTTCTTC. This sequence encodes CVSSLWRGLYNEQFF.

There are many counts of this clonotype. The V and J genes are TRBV20-1 and TRBJ2-5; D is perhaps TRBD1 (5 bases). The V and J ends lost 5 bases and 4 bases respectively, with 20 bases between them. This CDR3 contains 15 residues. Germline V gene data show CDR1 as DFQATT and CDR2 as SNEGSKA (reference sequence). CDR3 bases: TGCAGTGCTCAAAATACAGGAGCTCCCACAGAGACCCAGTACTTC. Amino acids: CSAQNTGAPTETQYF.

This clonotype showed up many times. The gene calls are TRBV18 and TRBJ1-2; the D gene is possibly TRBD1 (6 bases). The germline V gene has CDR1 KGHSH and CDR2 LQKENI. Trimming took off 4 bases at V and 4 bases at J, with 10 bases between the two ends. This CDR3 has 13 residues. CDR3 sequence reads: CASSRQEAYGYTF. The DNA for the CDR3 is TGTGCCAGCTCACGACAGGAGGCCTATGGCTACACCTTC.

This clonotype was found a few times. This may be a read error, as it is one base from a much larger clone. This chain uses TRBV28 with TRBJ2-7; 8 bases agree with TRBD1. J was trimmed by 6 bases and V by 3 bases; bases with no gene match: 7. Germline CDR1 is MDHEN and CDR2 is SYDVKM. This CDR3 has 14 amino acids. In nucleotides, the CDR3 is TGTGCCAGCAGTTTGGAGGGCAGGGGGCGCGAGCAGTACTTC. Translated: CASSLEGRGREQYF.

This clonotype was recorded a few times. J is TRBJ1-2 and V is TRBV10-3, with 7 bases aligning to TRBD1. The junction had 19 bases not matched to a gene; V was cut back by 10 bases and J by 8 bases. The germline CDR1 and CDR2 sequences are ENHRY and SYGVKD. This CDR3 has 15 residues. The CDR3 is CATRKDNRGGEGYTF. For the CDR3, the DNA is TGTGCCACCCGCAAAGATAACAGGGGAGGTGAGGGCTACACCTTC.

The chain has TRBV6-1 and TRBJ2-3; a possible D gene is TRBD2 (5 bases). Germline V gives CDR1 MNHNS, CDR2 SASEGT. Trimming stripped 5 bases from V and 3 bases from J, with 15 bases between. CDR3 length: 15 residues. The CDR3 nucleotides are TGTGCCAGCAGTCCCGAGAGGGTGGGTACAGATACGCAGTATTTT. Translation gives CASSPERVGTDTQYF.

Ten or more counts support this clonotype. This chain uses TRBV5-6 with TRBJ2-1; D gene ambiguous. Trimming pared 1 base from V and 8 bases from J, leaving 10 bases between. CDR1 SGHDT and CDR2 YYEEEE come from the germline V gene. The CDR3 loop spans 13 amino acids. The CDR3 bases are TGTGCCAGCAGCTTGTCGGCAGTAGATGAGCAGTTCTTC. It is translated as CASSLSAVDEQFF. Combining the CDR3 with reference TRBV5-6 and TRBJ2-1 gives the whole variable domain DAGVTQSPTHLIKTRGQQVTLRCSPKSGHDTVSWYQQALGQGPQFIFQYYEEEERQRGNFPDRFSGHQFPNYSSELNVNALLLGDSALYLCASSLSAVDEQFFGPGTRLTVL.

This clonotype was counted many times. One end of the junction fails to match germline, which may point to a read error. The chain joins TRBV20-1 to TRBJ1-1; D might be TRBD1 (6 bases). The germline V gene encodes CDR1 DFQATT and CDR2 SNEGSKA (reference sequence). There are 15 residues in the CDR3. CDR3 sequence reads: CSARGVGGRDTEAFF. The CDR3, as DNA: TGCAGTGCCAGAGGGGTCGGGGGCCGGGACACTGAAGCTTTCTTT.

Many counts were recorded for this clonotype. V is TRBV4-2 and J is TRBJ1-5, with D unresolved. The germline gives CDR1 LGHNA, CDR2 YNFKEQ. V was clipped by 0 bases and J by 2 bases, with 8 bases between them. This CDR3 is 15 amino acids long. Here the CDR3 DNA reads TGTGCCAGCAGCCAAGAATCGGGCGGCAATCAGCCCCAGCATTTT. Encoded protein: CASSQESGGNQPQHF.

This clonotype was detected many times. V gene TRBV18 combines with J gene TRBJ1-5; D not resolved. This CDR3 contains 13 residues. CDR1 is KGHSH and CDR2 is LQKENI in the germline V gene. V gave up 2 bases and J gave up 4 bases, with 6 bases separating them. CDR3 loop: CASSPSRNQPQHF. As DNA, the CDR3 is TGTGCCAGCTCACCAAGCAGAAATCAGCCCCAGCATTTT.